This is a list of T cell receptor beta chains from one sample in a study of OX40 agonist ivuxolimab in advanced cancers. TCRdb's table, derived via immunoSEQ multiplex PCR, lists solely in-frame clones and lacks some. There are tens of thousands of clones in the sample; about nine tenths occur only once, and 7.1% lies in the top ten. The input for sequencing was CD4+ or CD8+ T cells sorted from blood, taken in a trial of the OX40 agonist ivuxolimab. These receptors were collected from an adult with an advanced solid tumor such as melanoma, head and neck, liver or kidney cancer. Each CDR3 is given with its conserved first and last residue. Each record gives: D gene, clone size, J gene, V gene, CDR3 DNA, CDR3 protein. A D gene is named only where the DNA matches it firmly. Clone sizes are given selectively: once, few, many, or a class where the clone is expanded.

>TRBD2|.|TRBJ2-4|TRBV28
TGTGCCAGCGGGCGGGAGCCCCAAAACATTCAGTACTTC
CASGREPQNIQYF
>TRBD2|.|TRBJ2-3|TRBV6-1
TGTGCCAGCAGTGACGGGACTAGGAGCACAGATACGCAGTATTTT
CASSDGTRSTDTQYF
>.|.|TRBJ2-5|TRBV5-4
TGTGCCAGCAGCGGGGCAAGGTCTCAAGAGACCCAGTACTTC
CASSGARSQETQYF
>TRBD1|.|TRBJ2-3|TRBV18
TGTGCCAGCTCCCGGGACAGGGGTACAGATACGCAGTATTTT
CASSRDRGTDTQYF
>.|.|TRBJ1-1|TRBV28
TGTGCCAGCAGCAACGCTCGGAAAGCTTTCTTT
CASSNARKAFF
>TRBD2|.|TRBJ2-2|TRBV5-1
TGCGCCAGCAGCTTGCGCCCGGGAGGGGCCCCCGGGGAGCTGTTTTTT
CASSLRPGGAPGELFF
>.|once|TRBJ2-7|TRBV29-1
TGCAGCGTTCTGACAGGGACTTCCTACGAGCAGTACTTC
CSVLTGTSYEQYF
>.|.|TRBJ1-2|TRBV4-2
TGTGCCAGCAGCCCCGGGACACCACTCTATGGCTACACCTTC
CASSPGTPLYGYTF
>.|.|TRBJ1-1|TRBV30
TGTGCCTGGAGTGTAAAGTGGGACACTGAAGCTTTCTTT
CAWSVKWDTEAFF
>.|.|TRBJ1-1|TRBV28
TGTGCCAGCAGATCTGACAGATATGAAGCTTTCTTT
CASRSDRYEAFF
>TRBD2|.|TRBJ2-2|TRBV15
TGTGCCACCAGCAGAGAAAGAGGTAGCGGGATTTTAAACACCGGGGAGCTGTTTTTT
CATSRERGSGILNTGELFF
>.|.|TRBJ2-7|TRBV30
TGTGCCTGGAGTCGGCAACTCGGGGACACGACCTACGAGCAGTACTTC
CAWSRQLGDTTYEQYF
>.|.|TRBJ1-2|TRBV30
TGTGCCTGGAGCCAACAGGGCTATGGCTACACCTTC
CAWSQQGYGYTF
>.|.|TRBJ1-1|TRBV30
TGTGCCTGGACCAATGGGGGAGACACTGAAGCTTTCTTT
CAWTNGGDTEAFF
>.|.|TRBJ1-2|TRBV5-1
TGCGCCAGCAGCAAGACACTGGATGGCTACACCTTC
CASSKTLDGYTF
>.|.|TRBJ1-2|TRBV18
TGTGCCAGCTCACCACCGGTCCCTGGGTACTATGGCTACACCTTC
CASSPPVPGYYGYTF
>.|.|TRBJ2-5|TRBV7-8
TGTGCCAGCAGCTTAGCGGCGGCTAGCAGAGAGACCCAGTACTTC
CASSLAAASRETQYF
>.|.|TRBJ2-2|TRBV7-3
TGTGCCAGCAGCCCGGGTGGACCCTTACCCGGGGAGCTGTTTTTT
CASSPGGPLPGELFF
>TRBD1|.|TRBJ1-2|TRBV5-1
TGCGCCAGCAACCGGGACAGGAGTTTCGATGGCTACACCTTC
CASNRDRSFDGYTF
>.|once|TRBJ2-1|TRBV28
TGTGCCAGCAGTTTGCCCCGGAGAACCGGGGAGCAGTTCTTC
CASSLPRRTGEQFF